This T cell receptor beta chain was retrieved from a study of T cells generated in artificial thymic organoids (dated 2017 in TCRdb). For the wider study: In some experiments, thymic T cells were further FACS-purified to deplete CD4 immature single positive or double positive precursors. The study compared TCR alpha and beta CDR3 repertoires of CD8 single positive T cells derived from in vitro artificial thymic organoids with the repertoires of thymic and peripheral blood naive CD8 T cells. The displayed repertoire sequencing data were described as being representative of three independent experiments.

The CDR3 runs 14 residues from the cysteine to the phenylalanine. The DNA shown is the 42-base CDR3, in frame from base 1. Reading the germline V gene gives CDR1 SQVTM and CDR2 ANQGSEA. Details on this clonotype: Its antigen target is currently unknown. A much larger clonotype is one base distant, so this may be a read error.

TCRalpha and TCRbeta libraries were amplified separately by semi-nested PCR with Advantage 2 and reverse primers in the TRAC or TRBC constant regions. The amount of total RNA used for first-strand cDNA synthesis ranged from about 3 to 500 ng. TCR cDNA libraries were generated by 5'-RACE using the SMARTer PCR cDNA Synthesis kit, with a poly-dT primer employed for first-strand synthesis. Semi-nested constant-region reverse primers carried 5-nucleotide sample-specific barcodes, and products were cleaned with the Zymo DNA Clean and Concentrator-5 kit. As many as ten barcoded samples were combined into a pool, ligated to Illumina adaptors, and sequenced on an Illumina MiSeq as 2 x 150 bp paired-end reads. The original pipeline was this. After demultiplexing, reads were aligned using BLAT against a custom library built from IMGT containing every combination of human TRAV, TRAJ, TRBV, TRBD and TRBJ. The best BLAT hits were picked using pslCDnaFilter (-maxAligns=1, -ignoreIntrons), and custom Perl scripts were used to calculate clonotype frequencies. TCRdb trimmed the raw reads at Q25, called clones with MiXCR and kept productive beta chains. Each CDR3 protein gets just one entry, which takes the most common genes and DNA from the rows behind it. The V and J calls and clone size are TCRdb's, not the authors'. Across this sample there are around 9,300 distinct CDR3 sequences, with about 16% seen only once. The ten largest clones represent approximately 1.4% of the sample.

Primary CD8+ T cells were enriched by magnetic beads using the Miltenyi CD8+ T cell Isolation Kit. Organoid and thymic CD3+TCRalphabeta+CD8 single positive T cells were FACS sorted before RNA extraction. For each sample, total RNA was purified from approximately 40,000 to 200,000 sorted cells using the RNeasy Micro kit, and RNA quality was checked on an Agilent RNA 6000 Nano chip. Thymic fragments were dissected, disrupted by pipetting and filtered through a 70 um strainer so that thymocytes were released. Summary of the overall study and its limitations: Organoid-derived CD8 single positive T cells showed physiological TCR clonotype diversity comparable to thymic and blood naive CD8 T cells.

Source material: naive CD8+ T cells from the thymus. The sample's cell subset or site label is to be understood as: CD3+TCRalphabeta+CD8SP T cells; for blood, CD45RO-CCR7+ naive CD8+ T cells. This TCR was recovered from a human donor who gave cord blood stem cells for thymic organoid culture, a cardiac surgery patient who gave postnatal thymus, or a blood donor (not recorded which). The chain is encoded by TRBV29-1 joined to TRBJ2-7, with TRBD2 matching 7 junction bases. Here the CDR3 is given as CGVEGRETEYEQYF. The nucleotides are TGCGGCGTTGAAGGGCGGGAGACGGAATACGAGCAGTACTTC.